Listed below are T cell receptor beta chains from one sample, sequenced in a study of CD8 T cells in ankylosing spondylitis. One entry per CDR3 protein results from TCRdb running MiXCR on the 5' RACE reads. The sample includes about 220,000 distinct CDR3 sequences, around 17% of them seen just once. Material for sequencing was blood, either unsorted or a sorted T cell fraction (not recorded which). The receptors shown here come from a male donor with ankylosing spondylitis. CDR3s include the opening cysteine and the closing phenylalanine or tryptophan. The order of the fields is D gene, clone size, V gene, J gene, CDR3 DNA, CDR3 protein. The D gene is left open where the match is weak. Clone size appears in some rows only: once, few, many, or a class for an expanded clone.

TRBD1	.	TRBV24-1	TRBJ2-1	TGTGCCACCAGTGATAGAACAGGGGGCGTGAGCTCCTACAATGAGCAGTTCTTC	CATSDRTGGVSSYNEQFF
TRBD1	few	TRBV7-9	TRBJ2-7	TGTGCCAGCAGCCCTCCACCAGGGACAGGGGTCTACGAGCAGTACTTC	CASSPPPGTGVYEQYF
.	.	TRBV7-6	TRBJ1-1	TGTGCCAGCAGCCCCACCTGGACGGAAAGGAGGGACACTGAAGCTTTCTTT	CASSPTWTERRDTEAFF
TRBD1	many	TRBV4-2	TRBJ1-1	TGTGCCAGCAGCCAAAGGGACGGGACAGTTGAAGCTTTCTTT	CASSQRDGTVEAFF
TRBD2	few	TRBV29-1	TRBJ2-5	TGCAGCGTTGAAGTTTCGACTAGCGGGGGGACCCAGTACTTC	CSVEVSTSGGTQYF
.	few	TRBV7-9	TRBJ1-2	TGTGCCAGCAGCGGACAGTGGGGTGGCTACACCTTC	CASSGQWGGYTF
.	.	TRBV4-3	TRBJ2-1	TGCGCCAGCAGCCGTCGGCTTTCTGGTTACAATGAGCAGTTCTTC	CASSRRLSGYNEQFF
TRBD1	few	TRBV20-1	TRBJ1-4	TGCAGTGCTAGCCTCACCGGGACAGGGGTTGAAAAACTGTTTTTT	CSASLTGTGVEKLFF
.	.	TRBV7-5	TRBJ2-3	.	CISVPAARMGVGKRDTQYF
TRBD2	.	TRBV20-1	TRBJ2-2	TGCAGTGCTAGGAGCACTAGCGGGGGGGAGCCCCACACCGGGGAGCTGTTTTTT	CSARSTSGGEPHTGELFF
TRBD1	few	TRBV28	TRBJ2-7	TGTGCCAGCAGTCCAAGACAGGGGGCTACGGGCGAGCAGTACTTC	CASSPRQGATGEQYF
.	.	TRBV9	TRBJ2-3	TGTGCCAGCAGCGTAATGGGGGCCCCCACAGATACGCAGTATTTT	CASSVMGAPTDTQYF
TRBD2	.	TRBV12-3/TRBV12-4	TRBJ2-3	TGTGCCAGCAGTTTTCTAGCGGGGGATCTGGGCAATACGCAGTATTTT	CASSFLAGDLGNTQYF
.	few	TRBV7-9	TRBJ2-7	TGTGCCAGCAGCTTAGAGGCAGGGGAAGTCAACGAGCAGTACTTC	CASSLEAGEVNEQYF
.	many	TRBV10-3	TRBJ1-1	TGTGCCATCAGTCTTACAGTTAACGCTGAAGCTTTCTTT	CAISLTVNAEAFF
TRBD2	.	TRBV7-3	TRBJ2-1	TGTGCCAGCAGCTCTAGCGGGGGGGAGGATGAGCAGTTCTTC	CASSSSGGEDEQFF
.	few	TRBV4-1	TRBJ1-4	TGCGCCAGCAGCCAAGACGGTGGGGCAAGTTACGAAAAACTGTTTTTT	CASSQDGGASYEKLFF
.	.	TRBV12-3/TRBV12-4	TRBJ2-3	TGTGCCAGCAGTTTGGGGCAGGTCGAGGATACGCAGTATTTT	CASSLGQVEDTQYF
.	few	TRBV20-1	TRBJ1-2	TGCAGTGCTAGGAGGGAGCACTATGGCTACACCTTC	CSARREHYGYTF
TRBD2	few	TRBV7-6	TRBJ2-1	TGTGCCAGCAGCTTAGGGGCGGGAGTTCCCTACAATGAGCAGTTCTTC	CASSLGAGVPYNEQFF
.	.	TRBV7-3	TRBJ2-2	TGTGCCAGCAGCTTAATCACCGGGGGAAACGGGGAGCTGTTTTTT	CASSLITGGNGELFF
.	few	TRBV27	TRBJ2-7	TGTGCCAGCAGTTTAGCCCCCGGACAGTACGAGCAGTACTTC	CASSLAPGQYEQYF
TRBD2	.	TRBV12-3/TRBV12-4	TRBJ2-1	TGTGCCAGCAGTTTAGAGGGTAGCGGGAGTTTATACAATGAGCAGTTCTTC	CASSLEGSGSLYNEQFF
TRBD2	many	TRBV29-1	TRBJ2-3	TGCAGCGCCGGACCTAGCGGGGGATCAATAGATACGCAGTATTTT	CSAGPSGGSIDTQYF
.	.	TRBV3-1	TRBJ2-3	TGTGCCAGCACCCGTACTATCGTGGGGGCAGACACAGATACGCAGTATTTT	CASTRTIVGADTDTQYF
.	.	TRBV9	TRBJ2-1	TGTGCCAGCAGCGTACCGGACGGGCTACAGAATGAGCAGTTCTTC	CASSVPDGLQNEQFF
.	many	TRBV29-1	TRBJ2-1	TGCAGCGTATCGGAGGGAGGACACACGGGATATGAGCAGTTCTTC	CSVSEGGHTGYEQFF
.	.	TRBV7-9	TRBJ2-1	TGTGCCACAATGGACAGGGAGGGGAATGAGCAGTTCTTC	CATMDREGNEQFF